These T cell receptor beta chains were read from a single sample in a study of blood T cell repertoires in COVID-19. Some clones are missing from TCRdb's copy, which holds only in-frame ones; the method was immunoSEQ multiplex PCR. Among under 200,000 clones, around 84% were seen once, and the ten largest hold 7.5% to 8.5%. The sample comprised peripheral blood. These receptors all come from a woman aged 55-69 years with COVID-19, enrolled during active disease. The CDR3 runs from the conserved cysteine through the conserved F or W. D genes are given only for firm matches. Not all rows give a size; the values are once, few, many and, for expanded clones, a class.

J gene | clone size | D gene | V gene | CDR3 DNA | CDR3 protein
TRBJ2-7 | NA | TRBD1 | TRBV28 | TGTGCCAGCAGTTTCACCGGACAGGGGGCTCAGTACTTC | CASSFTGQGAQYF
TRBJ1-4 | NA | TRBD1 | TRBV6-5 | TGTGCCAGCAGTAACCGGGACAGGGGATGGGAACTGTTTTTT | CASSNRDRGWELFF
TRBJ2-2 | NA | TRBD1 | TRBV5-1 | TGCGCCAGCAGCTCTGGACAGGGGGCAGGCGGGGAGCTGTTTTTT | CASSSGQGAGGELFF
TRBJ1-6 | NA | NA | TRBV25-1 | TGTGCCAGCAGTGTTGAGGCGAATAATTCACCCCTCCACTTT | CASSVEANNSPLHF
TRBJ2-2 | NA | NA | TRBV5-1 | TGCGCCAGCAGCGGCAGGGTTTCTAGCACCGGGGAGCTGTTTTTT | CASSGRVSSTGELFF
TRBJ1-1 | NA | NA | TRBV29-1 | TGCAGCGCCAGGGGCCCATCGAACACTGAAGCTTTCTTT | CSARGPSNTEAFF
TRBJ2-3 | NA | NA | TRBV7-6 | TGTGCCAGCAGCAGCCAGGGGAGCACAGATACGCAGTATTTT | CASSSQGSTDTQYF
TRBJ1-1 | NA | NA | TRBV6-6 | TGTGCCAGCAGTCAACAGGAGAACACTGAAGCTTTCTTT | CASSQQENTEAFF
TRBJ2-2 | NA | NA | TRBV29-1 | TGCAGCGTTGCCCGGGACACCACCGGGGAGCTGTTTTTT | CSVARDTTGELFF
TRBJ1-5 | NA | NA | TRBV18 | TGTGCCAGCTCACCAGGTCAGAGCAATCAGCCCCAGCATTTT | CASSPGQSNQPQHF
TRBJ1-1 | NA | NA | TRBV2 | TGTGCCAGCAGGAACGGGATTAACACTGAAGCTTTCTTT | CASRNGINTEAFF
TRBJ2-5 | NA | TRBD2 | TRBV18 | TGTGCCAGCTCCCGGACTAGCGGGAGTGAGACCCAGTACTTC | CASSRTSGSETQYF
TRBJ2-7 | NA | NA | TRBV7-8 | TGTGCCAGCAGCCCTTCCTACGAGCAGTACTTC | CASSPSYEQYF
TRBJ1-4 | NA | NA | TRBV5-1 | TGCGCCAGTTCCCGGGGGGATGCAACTAATGAAAAACTGTTTTTT | CASSRGDATNEKLFF
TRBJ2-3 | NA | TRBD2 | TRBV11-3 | TGTGCCTCCGGGAGGGACAACACAGATACGCAGTATTTT | CASGRDNTDTQYF
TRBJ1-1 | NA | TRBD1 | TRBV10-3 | TGTGCCACACGGACAGGGTTAGGGTCTGAAGCTTTCTTT | CATRTGLGSEAFF
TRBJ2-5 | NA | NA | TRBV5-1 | TGCGCCAGCAGCTCCAGGTACCAAGAGACCCAGTACTTC | CASSSRYQETQYF
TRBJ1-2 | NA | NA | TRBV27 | TGTGCCAGCAGTTCACACCTCAGTGGCTACACCTTC | CASSSHLSGYTF
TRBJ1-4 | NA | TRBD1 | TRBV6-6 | TGTGCCAGCAGTTACGTCGGGACAGGGGAAGAAAAACTGTTTTTT | CASSYVGTGEEKLFF
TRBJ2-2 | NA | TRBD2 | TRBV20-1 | TGCAGTGCTAGTAGGCTAGCGGGAGGGAGCGGGGAGCTGTTTTTT | CSASRLAGGSGELFF
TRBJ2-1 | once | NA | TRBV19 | TGTGCCAGTAGTACGCACAGGACGAGCTCCTACAATGAGCAGTTCTTC | CASSTHRTSSYNEQFF
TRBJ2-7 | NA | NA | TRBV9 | TGTGCCAGCAGCGGACGACAGACGGCTCCCTACGAGCAGTACTTC | CASSGRQTAPYEQYF
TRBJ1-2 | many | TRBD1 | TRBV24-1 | TGTGCCACCAGTGATTACAGGGGTGGTGACTATGGCTACACCTTC | CATSDYRGGDYGYTF
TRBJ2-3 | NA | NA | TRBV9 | TGTGCCAGCAGCGTAGCGCACTCCACAGATACGCAGTATTTT | CASSVAHSTDTQYF
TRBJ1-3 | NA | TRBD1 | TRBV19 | TGTGCCAGTAGTGAACAGGGGGCTGCTGGAAACACCATATATTTT | CASSEQGAAGNTIYF
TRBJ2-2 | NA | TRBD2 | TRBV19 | TGTGCCAGTAGTGCACGACTAGCGGGAGACACCGGGGAGCTGTTTTTT | CASSARLAGDTGELFF
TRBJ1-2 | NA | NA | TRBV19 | TGTGCCAGTAAGTTCGGGACATTAAACTATGGCTACACCTTC | CASKFGTLNYGYTF
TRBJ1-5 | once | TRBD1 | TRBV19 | TGTGCCAGTAGTCCTGGGACAGGGGGCAATCAGCCCCAGCATTTT | CASSPGTGGNQPQHF
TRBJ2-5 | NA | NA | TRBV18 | TGTGCCAGCTCACCACCCTTGGGAGTTCAAGAGACCCAGTACTTC | CASSPPLGVQETQYF
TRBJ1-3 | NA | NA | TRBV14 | TGTGCCAGCAGCCAAACCGGACATTTCTCTGGAAACACCATATATTTT | CASSQTGHFSGNTIYF
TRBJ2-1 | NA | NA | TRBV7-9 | TGTGCCAGCAGCCCCCCCGGCGGGGTACCGGGTAATGAGCAGTTCTTC | CASSPPGGVPGNEQFF
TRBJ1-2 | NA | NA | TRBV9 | TGTGCCAGCAGCGTAGTCCCGGGGGAGCCTGTTAACTATGGCTACACCTTC | CASSVVPGEPVNYGYTF